Only one count was recorded for the clone carrying this T cell receptor beta chain. Its antigen remains unidentified. The data belong to a study of T cell responses to AZD1222 COVID-19 vaccine. Overall study context: Pooled in the analysis were second doses at about 4 or about 12 weeks.

Trimming took 4 bases from V and 5 from J, leaving 18 bases between them. Germline V gene sequence: CDR1 SGHAT, CDR2 FQNNGV. The CDR3 contains 15 residues. Study-wide findings and caveats: Donors were chiefly white British, with a greater number of females, and clonal diversity was perhaps underestimated. No repertoire was sampled before or during the peak T cell response, only after it. Breadth and depth of Spike-specific TCRs rose after two AZD1222 doses.

TCRdb keeps only in-frame clones here, not all; method: immunoSEQ multiplex PCR. The table records approximately 100,000 clones, roughly 91% of them present only once. This sequence joins TRBV11-2 and TRBJ2-7; D uncertain. The sequence came from an adult in good health. Specimen: peripheral blood, collected on day 0 of AZD1222 vaccination. CDR3 DNA: TGTGCCAGCAGCTCCCGCCTTGTCCGGTTAGACGAGCAGTACTTC. This codes for CASSSRLVRLDEQYF. The complete variable domain, with remaining parts taken from reference TRBV11-2 and TRBJ2-7, reads EAGVAQSPRYKIIEKRQSVAFWCNPISGHATLYWYQQILGQGPKLLIQFQNNGVVDDSQLPKDRFSAERLKGVDSTLKIQPAKLEDSAVYLCASSSRLVRLDEQYFGPGTRLTVT.